This T cell receptor (beta chain) originates from a study of PD-1 blockade in classical Hodgkin lymphoma. Only in-frame clones appear in the TCRdb table, and some are missing; sequencing was by immunoSEQ multiplex PCR. The table has tens of thousands of clones, roughly 86% seen once; the top ten hold 11%. Per the germline V gene, CDR1 is MNHNS and CDR2 is SASEGT. With 4 bases clipped from V and 1 base from J, the junction kept 5 bases outside the gene matches. This CDR3 has 16 amino acids. This clone was counted once. Every one of the patients relapsed after autologous stem cell transplantation (brentuximab vedotin exposure was variable).

The origin of this receptor is a human donor with classical Hodgkin lymphoma. The rearrangement uses TRBV6-1 and TRBJ2-3, with 10 bases lining up with TRBD2. The sequenced sample was peripheral blood mononuclear cells (PBMCs), obtained before the second cycle of nivolumab. Here the CDR3 reads CASSGGTSAGTDTQYF. The DNA for the CDR3 is TGTGCCAGCAGTGGGGGGACTAGCGCCGGCACAGATACGCAGTATTTT.